Below, 30 T cell receptor beta chains from the same sample are listed, as sequenced in a study of blood T cell repertoires in COVID-19. Data came from immunoSEQ multiplex PCR; TCRdb stores just in-frame clones and leaves some out. This table holds fewer than 85,000 clones, about 80% found once. Sequencing was done on a sample of peripheral blood. The receptors derive from a human donor in a cohort sampled during active COVID-19.

The V call is TRBV18, the J call TRBJ1-5; D is ambiguous. V was shortened by 5 bases and J by 2 bases, with 10 bases between the two germline ends. This CDR3 comprises 14 residues. CDR1 is KGHSH, CDR2 LQKENI, per germline. This chain's CDR3 is CASSARRGNQPQHF. Written as DNA, the CDR3 is TGTGCCAGCTCAGCCCGTCGGGGCAATCAGCCCCAGCATTTT.

The chain combines TRBV5-1 with TRBJ2-2; no clear D. The germline V and J ends were trimmed by 0 bases and 4 bases, with 10 bases remaining between them. CDR1 and CDR2 (germline): SGHRS, YFSETQ. The CDR3 runs 15 residues. The CDR3 here is CASSLVAASTGELFF. CDR3 in DNA: TGCGCCAGCAGCTTGGTTGCTGCGTCCACCGGGGAGCTGTTTTTT. Filled out from reference TRBV5-1 and TRBJ2-2, the complete variable domain reads KAGVTQTPRYLIKTRGQQVTLSCSPISGHRSVSWYQQTPGQGLQFLFEYFSETQRNKGNFPGRFSGRQFSNSRSEMNVSTLELGDSALYLCASSLVAASTGELFFGEGSRLTVL.

Concerning this clone itself: At one of its ends the junction is not consistent with the germline gene, which may arise from a read error. The rearrangement joins TRBV2 to TRBJ2-4; TRBD1 might be the D (6 bases). The CDR3 has 10 residues. CDR1 is SNHLY, CDR2 FYNNEI, per germline. The CDR3 DNA is TGTGCCAGCAGGGGACATATTCTGTACTTC. This translates into CASRGHILYF.

V usage is TRBV11-2 and J usage is TRBJ2-2; the match to TRBD1 covers 7 bases. Germline V CDR1 and CDR2: SGHAT, FQNNGV. The ends lost 4 bases at V and 6 bases at J; junction bases unmatched: 2. This CDR3 has 13 residues. This CDR3 reads CASSSTGAGELFF. The CDR3 DNA is TGTGCCAGCAGCTCAACAGGGGCCGGGGAGCTGTTTTTT.

This clone occurred a few times. This sequence joins TRBV5-1 and TRBJ2-1; 11 positions agree with TRBD2. Trimming took 4 bases from V and 9 from J; bases not matched to a gene: 9. The CDR3 totals 15 residues. Germline CDR1 and CDR2: SGHRS and YFSETQ. CDR3 sequence reads: CASSPLAGGTPEQFF. CDR3 nucleotides: TGCGCCAGCAGCCCCCTAGCGGGGGGCACACCTGAGCAGTTCTTC.

V usage is TRBV6-6 and J usage is TRBJ2-7, with TRBD1 matching 9 bases. The germline CDR1 and CDR2 sequences are MNHNY and SVGAGI (reference sequence). The CDR3 covers 14 residues. The V segment lost 2 bases and the J segment 3 bases; nucleotides outside the gene matches: 2. The CDR3 is CASSYPGQGYEQYF. Here the CDR3 DNA reads TGTGCCAGCAGTTACCCGGGACAGGGCTACGAGCAGTACTTC.

The chain links TRBV13 to TRBJ2-2; 9 nucleotides line up with TRBD2. The V and J ends lost 4 bases and 6 bases, in that order; junction bases with no gene match: 12. The CDR3 sequence is 17 residues long. Germline CDR1 reads PRHDT; CDR2 reads FYEKMQ (reference sequence). The CDR3 loop is CASSYNRLAEGAGELFF. CDR3 nucleotide sequence: TGTGCCAGCAGCTACAATCGACTAGCGGAAGGGGCCGGGGAGCTGTTTTTT.

The chain links TRBV5-1 to TRBJ1-1; tentative D call: TRBD1 (5 bases). CDR3 length: 14 residues. Germline CDR1 and CDR2: SGHRS and YFSETQ. V was shortened by 2 bases and J by 1 base, with 9 bases between the two germline ends. This chain's CDR3 is CASSLDGGNTEAFF. In DNA form, the CDR3 reads TGCGCCAGCAGCTTAGACGGGGGGAACACTGAAGCTTTCTTT.

For this clone: Other DNA sequences in this sample translate to the same CDR3. The chain is built from TRBV9 and TRBJ2-5; 9 bases align to TRBD1. The ends lost 0 bases at V and 5 bases at J; junction bases unmatched: 2. CDR1 SGDLS and CDR2 YYNGEE come from the germline V gene. This CDR3 has 14 residues. Written as DNA, the CDR3 is TGTGCCAGCAGCGTAGGGGACAGGGCTGAGACCCAGTACTTC. Translation gives CASSVGDRAETQYF. Supplemented by reference TRBV9 and TRBJ2-5, the full variable domain reads DSGVTQTPKHLITATGQRVTLRCSPRSGDLSVYWYQQSLDQGLQFLIQYYNGEERAKGNILERFSAQQFPDLHSELNLSSLELGDSALYFCASSVGDRAETQYFGPGTRLLVL.

Note on this clone: At one of its ends the junction is not consistent with the germline gene, which may arise from a read error. The CDR3 reads CASSGDRERVNVHFF. CDR3 sequence (DNA): TGTGCCAGCAGCGGAGACCGGGAAAGGGTCAATGTCCATTTTTTC. The chain joins TRBV5-6 to TRBJ2-7, with D maybe TRBD2 (5 bases). CDR1 and CDR2 from the germline V gene are SGHDT and YYEEEE. The CDR3 length is 15 residues. The full variable domain, completed using reference TRBV5-6 and TRBJ2-7, is DAGVTQSPTHLIKTRGQQVTLRCSPKSGHDTVSWYQQALGQGPQFIFQYYEEEERQRGNFPDRFSGHQFPNYSSELNVNALLLGDSALYLCASSGDRERVNVHFFGPGTRLTVT.

This clone was seen a single time. V usage is TRBV28 and J usage is TRBJ1-4, with D tentatively TRBD1 (5 bases). Germline CDR1 and CDR2: MDHEN and SYDVKM. Trimming stripped 6 bases from V and 7 bases from J, with 15 bases between. CDR3 length: 14 residues. CDR3 nucleotides: TGTGCCAGCAGCGAAGAAGGGGTTCGTGAAAAACTGTTTTTT. Translated, it gives CASSEEGVREKLFF.

The CDR3 bases are TGTGCCAGCAGCTTGGGACAGGGGTATTTTGGGACTAATGAAAAACTGTTTTTT. Translated: CASSLGQGYFGTNEKLFF. V gene TRBV11-2 combines with J gene TRBJ1-4; 10 bases map to TRBD1. The V and J ends lost 3 bases and 2 bases, in that order; junction bases with no gene match: 9. This CDR3 contains 18 residues. Germline V gives CDR1 SGHAT, CDR2 FQNNGV.

The rearrangement uses TRBV7-2 and TRBJ2-3, with 7 bases fitting TRBD2. This CDR3 comprises 17 residues. V shed 5 bases and J 3 bases; nucleotides not matched to a gene: 14. CDR1 and CDR2 from the germline V gene are SGHTA and FQGNSA. The CDR3 sequence is CASSPRSSGLNTDTQYF. CDR3 DNA sequence: TGTGCCAGCAGCCCCCGGAGTAGCGGGTTAAATACAGATACGCAGTATTTT. Full variable domain (outside the CDR3, taken from reference TRBV7-2 and TRBJ2-3): GAGVSQSPSNKVTEKGKDVELRCDPISGHTALYWYRQSLGQGLEFLIYFQGNSAPDKSGLPSDRFSAERTGGSVSTLTIQRTQQEDSAVYLCASSPRSSGLNTDTQYFGPGTRLTVL.

The chain combines TRBV5-4 with TRBJ2-7, with 10 bases matching TRBD1. After removal of 0 bases from V and 2 bases from J, the junction contained 2 bases not matched to a gene. The CDR3 has 15 amino acids. CDR1 is SGHNT, CDR2 YYREEE, per germline (reference sequence). The CDR3 loop is CASSLGQGAAYEQYF. As DNA, the CDR3 is TGTGCCAGCAGCTTGGGACAGGGGGCCGCCTACGAGCAGTACTTC. Filled out from reference TRBV5-4 and TRBJ2-7, the complete variable domain reads ETGVTQSPTHLIKTRGQQVTLRCSSQSGHNTVSWYQQALGQGPQFIFQYYREEENGRGNFPPRFSGLQFPNYSSELNVNALELDDSALYLCASSLGQGAAYEQYFGPGTRLTVT.

The chain uses TRBV7-8 and TRBJ2-3; D unresolved. V gave up 4 bases and J gave up 3 bases, with 20 bases separating them. This CDR3 has 17 residues. In germline, CDR1 is SGHVS, CDR2 FQNEAQ. This CDR3 is CASSSQSVVVKTDTQYF. The CDR3 nucleotides read TGTGCCAGCAGCTCACAGTCAGTCGTTGTTAAGACAGATACGCAGTATTTT.

The chain recombines TRBV19 with TRBJ2-1; weak D call: TRBD2 (7 bases). V shed 7 bases and J shed 8 bases, with 21 bases lying between them. CDR3 length: 15 residues. Germline V gene data show CDR1 as LNHDA and CDR2 as SQIVND (reference sequence). The CDR3 DNA reads TGTGCCAGTACCATCTCGGGGGGCGGGGGACATGAGCAGTTCTTC. It specifies CASTISGGGGHEQFF.

This chain uses TRBV10-3 with TRBJ1-5, with 8 bases aligning to TRBD1. After removal of 3 bases from V and 9 bases from J, the junction contained 7 bases not matched to a gene. The germline V gene encodes CDR1 ENHRY and CDR2 SYGVKD. CDR3 size: 14 residues. As DNA, the CDR3 is TGTGCCATCAGTGACGGACAGGGTGGGGGGCCCCAGCATTTT. This translates into CAISDGQGGGPQHF.

The rearrangement joins TRBV6-6 to TRBJ2-1; 7 positions match TRBD1. The CDR3 covers 15 residues. V trimming: 4 bases; J trimming: 7 bases; junction bases outside the gene matches: 10. The germline V gene has CDR1 MNHNY and CDR2 SVGAGI (reference sequence). The DNA for the CDR3 is TGTGCCAGCAGTTCGGGACAGCCTACCAGAAATGAGCAGTTCTTC. It is translated as CASSSGQPTRNEQFF.

The chain carries TRBV24-1 and TRBJ1-5; tentatively, D is TRBD1 (6 bases). The CDR3 has 17 amino acids. The V end lost 5 bases, the J end lost 8 bases, and 24 bases lay between the germline ends. Germline V gene data show CDR1 as KGHDR and CDR2 as SFDVKD. The CDR3 DNA reads as TGTGCCACCAGTGTTGTACCTACAGGGATTGGGGAAAAGCCCCAGCATTTT. Its protein product is CATSVVPTGIGEKPQHF.

The chain recombines TRBV19 with TRBJ1-2, with TRBD1 matching over 8 bases. The V gene end was trimmed by 5 bases and the J gene end by 7 bases; junction bases not matched to a gene: 9. This CDR3 is 14 amino acids long. The germline CDR1 and CDR2 sequences are LNHDA and SQIVND (reference sequence). The CDR3 nucleotides read TGTGCCAGTAGTCCCACCGGACAGGGACGTGGCTACACCTTC. It codes for CASSPTGQGRGYTF.

Only a few counts were recorded for this clone. V and J are TRBV5-1 and TRBJ2-3; 7 bases agree with TRBD2. With V trimmed by 5 bases and J by 0 bases, 6 bases remained unmatched. Germline CDR1 SGHRS, CDR2 YFSETQ. The CDR3 contains 15 residues. This CDR3 reads CASRPAGTSTDTQYF. The CDR3, as DNA: TGCGCCAGCAGGCCAGCGGGGACTAGCACAGATACGCAGTATTTT.

The gene calls are TRBV7-3 and TRBJ2-3; weak D call: TRBD2 (6 bases). This CDR3 has 17 amino acids. V lost 1 base, J lost 0 bases, and 14 bases lay in between. Germline CDR1 SGHTA, CDR2 FQGTGA. The CDR3 spells CASSLKGGTYSTDTQYF. Here the CDR3 DNA reads TGTGCCAGCAGCTTAAAGGGAGGCACTTATAGCACAGATACGCAGTATTTT.

The rearrangement uses TRBV3-1 (or the pseudogene TRBV3-2) and TRBJ2-1; possible D gene TRBD1, 6 bases. The germline CDR1 and CDR2 sequences are LGHDT and YNNKEL (reference sequence). This CDR3 is built from 15 residues. Trimming left V 2 bases short and J 1 base short, with 9 bases between. The CDR3, as DNA: TGTGCCAGCAGCCAACTGGGGGCTTCCTACAATGAGCAGTTCTTC. Translating gives CASSQLGASYNEQFF.

The rearrangement uses TRBV5-4 and TRBJ2-7; the D gene is possibly TRBD1 (5 bases). The CDR3 has 13 residues. The ends were cut back, 4 bases at V and 2 bases at J, with 10 bases in the middle. Per the germline V gene, CDR1 is SGHNT and CDR2 is YYREEE (reference sequence). In nucleotides, the CDR3 is TGTGCCAGCAGCAATGACAGAACCTACGAGCAGTACTTC. As protein: CASSNDRTYEQYF.

A single count supports this clone. The chain joins TRBV27 to TRBJ2-7, with a possible D match to TRBD1 (5 bases). The V and J ends lost 5 bases and 0 bases respectively, with 8 bases between them. CDR1 is MNHEY, CDR2 SMNVEV, per germline (reference sequence). The CDR3 length is 13 residues. CDR3 DNA sequence: TGTGCCAGCAGTCCGACAGCCTCCTACGAGCAGTACTTC. Its protein is CASSPTASYEQYF.

The gene calls are TRBV19 and TRBJ2-2; TRBD1 matches 9 bases. V lost 9 bases to trimming and J lost 0 bases; unmatched junction nucleotides: 20. This CDR3 is 20 amino acids long. Germline CDR1 and CDR2: LNHDA and SQIVND (reference sequence). CDR3 sequence: CASPRGESGTGRSNTGELFF. The CDR3 DNA reads as TGTGCCAGCCCTAGAGGGGAATCCGGGACAGGGAGGTCGAACACCGGGGAGCTGTTTTTT.

The chain links TRBV9 to TRBJ1-6, with TRBD1 matching 7 bases. Germline V lookup: CDR1 SGDLS, CDR2 YYNGEE. The ends lost 3 bases at V and 10 bases at J; junction bases unmatched: 10. CDR3 size: 15 residues. The CDR3: CASSGSTGMNSPLHF. CDR3 in DNA: TGTGCCAGCAGCGGTTCGACAGGGATGAACTCACCCCTCCACTTT. The whole variable domain, filled in from reference TRBV9 and TRBJ1-6, reads DSGVTQTPKHLITATGQRVTLRCSPRSGDLSVYWYQQSLDQGLQFLIQYYNGEERAKGNILERFSAQQFPDLHSELNLSSLELGDSALYFCASSGSTGMNSPLHFGNGTRLTVT.

The chain is built from TRBV28 and TRBJ1-6; 9 bases are shared with TRBD1. Per germline, CDR1 MDHEN and CDR2 SYDVKM. The CDR3 loop spans 17 amino acids. V trimming: 6 bases; J trimming: 6 bases; junction bases outside the gene matches: 12. The CDR3 DNA follows: TGTGCCAGCAGCCCCACCGGGACAGGGTTTTCTAATTCACCCCTCCACTTT. This encodes CASSPTGTGFSNSPLHF.

This clone was counted between two and nine times. This chain joins TRBV2 and TRBJ2-1; no clear D. The V end was cut by 3 bases, the J end by 6 bases, with 15 bases between. This CDR3 contains 15 residues. The germline CDR1 and CDR2 sequences are SNHLY and FYNNEI. The CDR3 coding sequence is TGTGCCAGCAGTGATGATTCCAGGTTTGTCAATGAGCAGTTCTTC. The encoded protein is CASSDDSRFVNEQFF.

The chain employs TRBV7-2 and TRBJ2-1, with a possible D match to TRBD2 (5 bases). This CDR3 spans 15 amino acids. V was clipped by 5 bases and J by 0 bases, with 11 bases between them. CDR1 is SGHTA, CDR2 FQGNSA, per germline. The CDR3 is CASSLLGSSYNEQFF. CDR3 nucleotides: TGTGCCAGCAGCCTCTTGGGGAGCTCCTACAATGAGCAGTTCTTC.